Reported below is one T cell receptor (beta chain). The record originates from a study of T-cell memory formation after mild COVID-19. MiXCR, applied by TCRdb to the 5' RACE reads, yields one record per CDR3 protein. The sample shows roughly 100,000 distinct CDR3 sequences, 9.5% to 15% of them seen only once. CDR1 is SGHTA and CDR2 is FQGNSA in the germline V gene. This CDR3 contains 14 residues. Losses at the gene ends were 5 bases for V and 7 bases for J; bases not matched to a gene: 7. The V call is TRBV7-2, the J call TRBJ2-5; TRBD1 agrees at 10 bases. Material: PBMCs or a T cell subset sorted from them (not recorded which). The TCR originated in an adult woman who had mild COVID-19 (a few samples of this study predate the infection). Cell type and time point are not known. The CDR3, as DNA: TGTGCCAGCAGCCCAGGACAGGGGGGGGTGACCCAGTACTTC. This gives the protein CASSPGQGGVTQYF.